This is a list of T cell receptor beta chains from one sample in a study of cytomegalovirus exposure and HLA in healthy donors. The assay was immunoSEQ multiplex PCR, and TCRdb's table has in-frame clones only and misses some. The sample includes more than 150,000 clones, 80% of them seen just once. Sequencing was performed on PBMCs. These TCRs come from a boy aged 5-17 years in good health and CMV-seronegative. Each CDR3 is given with its conserved first and last residue. Fields, in order: D gene, J gene, clone size, V gene, CDR3 DNA, CDR3 protein. A D gene is named only where the DNA matches it firmly. Clone size is not always given. Where it is, it says once, few, many or a class for expanded clones.

D gene: NA
J gene: TRBJ1-1
clone size: NA
V gene: TRBV6-1
CDR3 DNA: TGTGCCAGCAGTGCCCCCCTCCAGGGCATCACTGAAGCTTTCTTT
CDR3 protein: CASSAPLQGITEAFF

D gene: TRBD2
J gene: TRBJ2-1
clone size: NA
V gene: TRBV28
CDR3 DNA: TGTGCCAGCAGCCCGGGACTAGCGGGAGTTGGCTCCTACAATGAGCAGTTCTTC
CDR3 protein: CASSPGLAGVGSYNEQFF

D gene: NA
J gene: TRBJ1-1
clone size: few
V gene: TRBV5-1
CDR3 DNA: TGCGCCAGCAGCTTGGACTCGCGAGGGGGGAACACTGAAGCTTTCTTT
CDR3 protein: CASSLDSRGGNTEAFF

D gene: TRBD2
J gene: TRBJ2-7
clone size: NA
V gene: TRBV19
CDR3 DNA: TGTGCCAGTAGTATAGACCCCGGACTAGCGGGAGAAAACGAGCAGTACTTC
CDR3 protein: CASSIDPGLAGENEQYF

D gene: NA
J gene: TRBJ2-3
clone size: NA
V gene: TRBV7-3
CDR3 DNA: TGTGCCAGCAGCTTGGGCCACTCCTACACAGATACGCAGTATTTT
CDR3 protein: CASSLGHSYTDTQYF

D gene: NA
J gene: TRBJ1-1
clone size: NA
V gene: TRBV4-1
CDR3 DNA: TGCGCCAGCAGCCAAGAGGCGGCGGGGCCTGAAGCTTTCTTT
CDR3 protein: CASSQEAAGPEAFF

D gene: NA
J gene: TRBJ1-2
clone size: NA
V gene: TRBV27
CDR3 DNA: TGTGCCAGCAGTCGACATTTCTGGGGCGGCTACACCTTC
CDR3 protein: CASSRHFWGGYTF

D gene: NA
J gene: TRBJ1-1
clone size: NA
V gene: TRBV5-1
CDR3 DNA: TGCGCCAGCAGCTTGTACGCGGCGGCTGAAGCTTTCTTT
CDR3 protein: CASSLYAAAEAFF

D gene: NA
J gene: TRBJ1-1
clone size: NA
V gene: TRBV6-1
CDR3 DNA: TGTGCCAGCAGTGAAGGGGCAGGGCAAACTGAAGCTTTCTTT
CDR3 protein: CASSEGAGQTEAFF

D gene: NA
J gene: TRBJ2-5
clone size: NA
V gene: TRBV5-1
CDR3 DNA: TGCGCCAGCAGCTTGGATACAGGGCCGCAGACCCAGTACTTC
CDR3 protein: CASSLDTGPQTQYF

D gene: TRBD1
J gene: TRBJ2-7
clone size: NA
V gene: TRBV25-1
CDR3 DNA: TGTGCCAGCAGTGAATATTTTCAGGGGACAGGGGACTCCTACGAGCAGTACTTC
CDR3 protein: CASSEYFQGTGDSYEQYF

D gene: NA
J gene: TRBJ2-1
clone size: NA
V gene: TRBV7-8
CDR3 DNA: TGTGCCAGCAGCTTAGATTGGGGGCTGGGATACAATGAGCAGTTCTTC
CDR3 protein: CASSLDWGLGYNEQFF

D gene: TRBD1
J gene: TRBJ1-4
clone size: NA
V gene: TRBV30
CDR3 DNA: TGTGCCTGGAGTTCACAGGGGCGGGAAAAACTGTTTTTT
CDR3 protein: CAWSSQGREKLFF

D gene: NA
J gene: TRBJ2-7
clone size: NA
V gene: TRBV7-8
CDR3 DNA: TGTGCCAGCAGGGGCCAGGGGCTACCCTACGAGCAGTACTTC
CDR3 protein: CASRGQGLPYEQYF

D gene: NA
J gene: TRBJ1-5
clone size: NA
V gene: TRBV6-6
CDR3 DNA: TGTGCCAGCAGTTACCAGGAAGGGGGGCCCCAGCATTTT
CDR3 protein: CASSYQEGGPQHF

D gene: TRBD1
J gene: TRBJ1-5
clone size: NA
V gene: TRBV6-6
CDR3 DNA: TGTGCCAGCAGCACCCGACAGGGTGGACGTCAGCCCCAGCATTTT
CDR3 protein: CASSTRQGGRQPQHF

D gene: NA
J gene: TRBJ2-2
clone size: NA
V gene: TRBV6-1
CDR3 DNA: TGTGCCAGCAGTGGGACAGCGGACACCGGGGAGCTGTTTTTT
CDR3 protein: CASSGTADTGELFF

D gene: NA
J gene: TRBJ1-1
clone size: NA
V gene: TRBV30
CDR3 DNA: TGTGCCTGCGAACGGGGAAACACTGAAGCTTTCTTT
CDR3 protein: CACERGNTEAFF

D gene: NA
J gene: TRBJ2-5
clone size: NA
V gene: TRBV6-1
CDR3 DNA: TGTGCCAGCACTCCCAGGGGACCTCAAGAGACCCAGTACTTC
CDR3 protein: CASTPRGPQETQYF

D gene: NA
J gene: TRBJ1-1
clone size: NA
V gene: TRBV19
CDR3 DNA: TGTGCCAGTAGTGGTTCAAGGGAGGGTGGCACTGAAGCTTTCTTT
CDR3 protein: CASSGSREGGTEAFF